This TCR beta chain is drawn from a study of T cells in Graves' hyperthyroidism and ophthalmopathy. TCR beta CDR3 regions were amplified from RNA transcripts. The TCR CDR3 was amplified in a first-round RT-PCR using the HTBI primer set. TCRdb re-called the multiplex PCR reads through MiXCR, storing one row per CDR3 protein. The sample lists about 700,000 distinct CDR3 sequences, about 15% occurring once. The CDR3 covers 16 residues. Germline V CDR1 and CDR2: SGDLS, YYNGEE. J lost 3 bases, V lost 2 bases, and 6 bases had no gene match. This clonotype was picked up a small number of times. Sequencing input: blood. The sequence was collected from a young woman with Graves' hyperthyroidism. The chain links TRBV9 to TRBJ2-1; 9 positions agree with TRBD2. The CDR3 DNA sequence: TGTGCCAGCAGCGTCGCTAGCGGGACGGGCTACAATGAGCAGTTCTTC. Protein: CASSVASGTGYNEQFF. The full variable domain, rest sourced from reference TRBV9 and TRBJ2-1, is DSGVTQTPKHLITATGQRVTLRCSPRSGDLSVYWYQQSLDQGLQFLIQYYNGEERAKGNILERFSAQQFPDLHSELNLSSLELGDSALYFCASSVASGTGYNEQFFGPGTRLTVL.